This TCR beta chain was sequenced in a study of T cell clonotyping in hematopoietic cell transplantation. As to time point: recipient sample about 28 days before transplant, after cytoreduction. Blood collection times were about day -28 and days 30, 100, 180 posttransplant. Here immunoSEQ multiplex PCR was the method, and the copy in TCRdb shows in-frame clones only, minus some. Seen here are tens of thousands of clones, 90% to 97% observed once, and the top ten hold roughly 1.5%. Study outcomes and limitations: Few recipient clonotypes overlapped donors; over 97% were de novo at given depth. Pathologically expanded recipient clonotypes increased progressively from day 30 to day 180 as diversity fell.

Concerning this clone itself: Its target is not known.

Trimming removed 4 bases from V and 7 bases from J, with 18 bases in between. The CDR3 covers 15 residues. The germline V gene has CDR1 SGDLS and CDR2 YYNGEE. The chain employs TRBV9 and TRBJ1-5, with D possibly TRBD1 on 6 matching bases. The specimen comprised peripheral blood mononuclear cells, sampled before stem cell transplant. The sequence was collected from a woman aged 45-60 years with acute myeloid leukemia. Some clones in this sample may be carry-over from other donors' samples. The CDR3 DNA follows: TGTGCCAGCAGCCGAGGGGGGGCGGCGGGGCAGCCCCAGCATTTT. Translated: CASSRGGAAGQPQHF.